These 5 T cell receptor beta chains came from one sample sequenced in a study of shared T cell receptors in the human thymus. Profiling relied on immunoSEQ multiplex PCR, and the TCRdb table lists in-frame clones only, not all of them. This sample yields some 640,000 clones, of which about 87% are seen a single time; roughly 0.0086% belongs to the top ten. In addition, the sample was reused for a study of human thymus T cells.

Sequencing was carried out using thymocytes. The receptors originated from a boy less than two years old with a congenital heart defect.

This chain links TRBV5-6 with TRBJ1-2; TRBD1 matches at 9 bases. The length of the CDR3 is 16 residues. V was clipped by 0 bases and J by 4 bases; unmatched bases: 7. Germline loops: CDR1 SGHDT, CDR2 YYEEEE. The CDR3 loop is CASSLAGTGISYGYTF. Here the CDR3 DNA reads TGTGCCAGCAGCTTGGCAGGGACAGGGATCTCCTATGGCTACACCTTC.

J is TRBJ2-1 and V is TRBV14; no clear D gene. Trimming took 0 bases from V and 5 from J, leaving 11 bases between them. CDR1 and CDR2 from the germline V gene are SGHDN and FVKESK. The CDR3 is 15 amino acids. DNA of the CDR3: TGTGCCAGCAGCCAAGAACAGCTACCCGACAATGAGCAGTTCTTC. Residues: CASSQEQLPDNEQFF. The variable domain in full, with the rest retrieved from reference TRBV14 and TRBJ2-1, is EAGVTQFPSHSVIEKGQTVTLRCDPISGHDNLYWYRRVMGKEIKFLLHFVKESKQDESGMPNNRFLAERTGGTYSTLKVQPAELEDSGVYFCASSQEQLPDNEQFFGPGTRLTVL.

V usage is TRBV28 and J usage is TRBJ2-4; tentative D call: TRBD1 (6 bases). The CDR3 has 15 residues. Germline V gene sequence: CDR1 MDHEN, CDR2 SYDVKM. Trimming removed 7 bases at V and 6 bases at J, with 19 bases between. The CDR3 loop is CASNQLTGSGNIQYF. The DNA of the CDR3 is TGTGCCAGCAACCAACTAACAGGGAGTGGAAACATTCAGTACTTC.

V and J are TRBV5-1 and TRBJ1-1, with TRBD1 identical over 10 bases. J was trimmed by 7 bases and V by 0 bases; bases with no gene match: 21. This CDR3 contains 20 residues. The germline CDR1 and CDR2 sequences are SGHRS and YFSETQ. As DNA, the CDR3 is TGCGCCAGCAGCTTGGTTGGGGAGTCGGGACAGGGGCTTCTGGGTGGTGAAGCTTTCTTT. Encoded protein: CASSLVGESGQGLLGGEAFF.

The J gene is TRBJ2-5, the V gene TRBV2; 9 bases agree with TRBD2. CDR1 SNHLY and CDR2 FYNNEI come from the germline V gene. The ends lost 1 base at V and 7 bases at J; junction bases unmatched: 13. This CDR3 contains 17 residues. The chain's CDR3 is CASSEEIAGETPATQYF. The CDR3 DNA reads TGTGCCAGCAGTGAAGAAATAGCGGGAGAGACCCCGGCGACCCAGTACTTC.